This TCR beta chain stems from a study of blood T cell repertoires in COVID-19. Study details: From the United States, Italy and Spain came samples of acute and convalescent COVID-19. PBMCs, B-cell-depleted T cells, or T cells were the source of the cDNA or gDNA that made up the material.

In the original workflow: Reference gene primer amplification gave nucleated cell count estimates. Sequencing used immunoSEQ multiplex PCR; TCRdb keeps in-frame clones, though not all of them. The DNA was the basis for D and trimming; V, J and clone size are from that table. Seen here are over 85,000 clones, approximately 91% observed once, and the top ten hold roughly 4.2%. CDR1 MNHEY and CDR2 SVGEGT come from the germline V gene. There are 16 residues in the CDR3. Trimming cost V 0 bases and J 5 bases, with 16 bases left between them. The specimen sequenced was peripheral blood. The chain combines TRBV6-2 or TRBV6-3 with TRBJ1-1; a weak D match, TRBD1 (5 bases). The TCR comes from a man younger than 35 with acute or convalescent COVID-19. The CDR3 sequence: CASSYSPKGAWTEAFF. CDR3 DNA: TGTGCCAGCAGTTACTCCCCAAAAGGGGCTTGGACTGAAGCTTTCTTT.